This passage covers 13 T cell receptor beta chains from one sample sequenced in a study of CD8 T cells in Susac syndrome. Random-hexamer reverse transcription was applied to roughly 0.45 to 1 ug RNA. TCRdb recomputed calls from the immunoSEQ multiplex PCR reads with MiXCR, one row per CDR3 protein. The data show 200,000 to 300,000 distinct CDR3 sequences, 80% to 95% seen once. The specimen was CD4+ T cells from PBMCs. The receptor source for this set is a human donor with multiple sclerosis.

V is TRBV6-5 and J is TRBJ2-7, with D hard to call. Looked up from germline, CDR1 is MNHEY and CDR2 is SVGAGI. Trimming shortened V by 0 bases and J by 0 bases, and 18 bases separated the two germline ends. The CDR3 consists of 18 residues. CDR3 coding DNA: TGTGCCAGCAGTTACTCCGCAGCACTATCCTTCGGCTCCTACGAGCAGTACGTC. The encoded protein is CASSYSAALSFGSYEQYV.

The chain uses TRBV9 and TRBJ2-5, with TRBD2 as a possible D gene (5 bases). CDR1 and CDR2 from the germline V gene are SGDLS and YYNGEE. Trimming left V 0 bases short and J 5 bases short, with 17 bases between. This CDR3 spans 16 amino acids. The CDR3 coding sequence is TGTGCCAGCAGCGTAGATTCTAGCAGGTTCGGGGAGACCCAGTACTTC. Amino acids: CASSVDSSRFGETQYF.

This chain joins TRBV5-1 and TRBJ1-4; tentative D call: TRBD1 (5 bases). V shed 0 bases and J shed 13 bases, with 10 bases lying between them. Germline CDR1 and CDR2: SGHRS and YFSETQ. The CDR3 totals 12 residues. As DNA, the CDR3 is TGCGCCAGCAGCTTGGAGGCAGGGAGACTGTTTTTT. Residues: CASSLEAGRLFF.

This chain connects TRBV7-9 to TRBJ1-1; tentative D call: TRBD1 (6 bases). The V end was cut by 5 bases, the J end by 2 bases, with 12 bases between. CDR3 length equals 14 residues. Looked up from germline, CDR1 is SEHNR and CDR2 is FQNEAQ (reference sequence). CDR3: CASSVQGANTEAFF. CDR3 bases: TGTGCCAGCAGCGTACAGGGCGCAAACACTGAAGCTTTCTTT.

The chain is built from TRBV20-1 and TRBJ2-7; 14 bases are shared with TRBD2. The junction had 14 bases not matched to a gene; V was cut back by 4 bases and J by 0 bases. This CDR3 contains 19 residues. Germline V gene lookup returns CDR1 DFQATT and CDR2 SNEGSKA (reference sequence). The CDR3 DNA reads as TGCAGTGCTAACCAACCGGGACTAGCGGGGGTCACGAGCTCCTACGAGCAGTACTTC. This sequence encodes CSANQPGLAGVTSSYEQYF.

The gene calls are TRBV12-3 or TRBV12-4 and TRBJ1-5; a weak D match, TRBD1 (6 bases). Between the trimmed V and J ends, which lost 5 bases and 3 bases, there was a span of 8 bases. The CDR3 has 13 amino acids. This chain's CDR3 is CASSTGSNQPQHF. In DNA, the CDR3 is TGTGCCAGCAGTACAGGGTCCAATCAGCCCCAGCATTTT.

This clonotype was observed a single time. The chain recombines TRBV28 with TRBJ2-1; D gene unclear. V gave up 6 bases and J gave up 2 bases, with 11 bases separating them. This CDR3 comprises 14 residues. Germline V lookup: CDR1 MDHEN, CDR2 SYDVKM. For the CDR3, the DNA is TGTGCCAGCAGCGATTGGATCACCTACAATGAGCAGTTCTTC. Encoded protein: CASSDWITYNEQFF.

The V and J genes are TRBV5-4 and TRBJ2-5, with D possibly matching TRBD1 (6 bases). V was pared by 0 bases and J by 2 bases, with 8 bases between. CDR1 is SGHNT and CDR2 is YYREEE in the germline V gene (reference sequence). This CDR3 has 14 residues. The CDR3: CASSLADRQETQYF. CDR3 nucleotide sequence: TGTGCCAGCAGCTTGGCCGACAGGCAAGAGACCCAGTACTTC.

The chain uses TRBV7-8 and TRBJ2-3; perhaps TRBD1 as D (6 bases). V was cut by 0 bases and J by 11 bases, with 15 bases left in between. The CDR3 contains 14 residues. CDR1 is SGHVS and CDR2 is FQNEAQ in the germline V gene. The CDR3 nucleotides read TGTGCCAGCAGCTTAGCGCGGATTCAGGGGAGGCAGTATTTT. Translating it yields CASSLARIQGRQYF.

The CDR3 nucleotides read TGCAGCGTTGACACAGGGTCCTACGAGCAGTACTTC. Amino acid sequence: CSVDTGSYEQYF. The chain has TRBV29-1 and TRBJ2-7, with a tentative D call TRBD1 (6 bases). The CDR3 is 12 residues long. Germline loops: CDR1 SQVTM, CDR2 ANQGSEA. V shed 3 bases and J shed 1 base, with 7 bases lying between them.

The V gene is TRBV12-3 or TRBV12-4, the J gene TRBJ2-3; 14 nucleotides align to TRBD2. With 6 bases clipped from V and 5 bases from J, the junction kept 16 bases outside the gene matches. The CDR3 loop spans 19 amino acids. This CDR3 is CASSRGLAGDIHWGDTQYF. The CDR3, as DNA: TGTGCCAGCAGCCGGGGACTAGCGGGAGACATTCATTGGGGAGATACGCAGTATTTT.

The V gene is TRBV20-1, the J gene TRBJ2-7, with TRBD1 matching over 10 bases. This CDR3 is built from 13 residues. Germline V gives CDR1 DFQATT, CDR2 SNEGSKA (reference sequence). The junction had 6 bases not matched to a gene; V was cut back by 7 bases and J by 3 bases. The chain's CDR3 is CSVRQGANYEQYF. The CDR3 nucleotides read TGCAGTGTCCGACAGGGGGCGAACTACGAGCAGTACTTC.

CDR3 coding DNA: TGCAGTGCTAGGGGGGCCTCGGGGGAGACCCAGTACTTC. Translating it yields CSARGASGETQYF. J is TRBJ2-5 and V is TRBV20-1, with D perhaps matching TRBD1 (6 bases). The CDR3 is made up of 13 amino acids. Germline-derived CDR1 and CDR2 are DFQATT and SNEGSKA (reference sequence). Trimming took off 3 bases at V and 5 bases at J, with 13 bases between the two ends.